This T cell receptor (beta chain) was sequenced for a study of T cell repertoires in cytomegalovirus infection. For the study at large: Public TCR beta signatures marked donors with CMV infection and the matching HLA.

Study-wide results and limits: CMV-specific TCR beta clonotypes restricted by HLA-C were the ones dominating the ex vivo response.

The sample holds a few counts of this clonotype. Its specificity is not known. MiXCR was run by TCRdb on the reads, yielding one entry per CDR3 protein. The table lists 150,000 to 200,000 distinct CDR3 sequences, about an eighth of them singletons. The material sequenced was PBMCs. This receptor was obtained from a human donor in good health (CMV status not recorded). Some clones in this sample may be carry-over from other donors' samples.

The chain's CDR3 is CSVASPTGRDRYEQYF. The CDR3 coding sequence is TGCAGCGTTGCATCACCAACCGGGAGGGACAGGTACGAGCAGTACTTC. J is TRBJ2-7 and V is TRBV29-1; D possibly matches TRBD1 or TRBD2 (8 bases each). Trimming cost V 4 bases and J 4 bases, with 23 bases left between them. Germline V gene data show CDR1 as SQVTM and CDR2 as ANQGSEA. This CDR3 comprises 16 residues.